These 18 T cell receptor beta chains were sequenced from one sample in a study of PD-L1 blockade in urothelial cancer. Some clones are missing from TCRdb's copy, which holds only in-frame ones; the method was immunoSEQ multiplex PCR. In the table there are 70,000 to 75,000 clones, about nine tenths of which are singletons. The time point is: pretreatment peripheral blood. The starting material was PBMCs, obtained around atezolizumab (anti-PD-L1) treatment. These receptors originate from a man in his 70s with urothelial cancer.

This clone was counted only a few times. V and J are TRBV27 and TRBJ1-1; no clear D gene. The CDR3 totals 15 residues. CDR1 MNHEY and CDR2 SMNVEV come from the germline V gene (reference sequence). Trimming cost V 3 bases and J 0 bases, with 11 bases left between them. This CDR3 is CASSFNIKMNTEAFF. CDR3 sequence (DNA): TGTGCCAGCAGTTTTAACATTAAAATGAACACTGAAGCTTTCTTT.

This clone was counted once. In the same sample, other DNA sequences code for this CDR3. This chain connects TRBV5-4 to TRBJ1-1; tentatively, D is TRBD1 (6 bases). The V end lost 0 bases, the J end lost 0 bases, and 9 bases lay between the germline ends. Germline-derived CDR1 and CDR2 are SGHNT and YYREEE (reference sequence). The CDR3 extends over 15 amino acids. The CDR3 here is CASSLEGGLNTEAFF. The CDR3 nucleotides are TGTGCCAGCAGCTTGGAAGGGGGATTGAACACTGAAGCTTTCTTT.

The rearrangement joins TRBV10-3 to TRBJ1-4, with TRBD1 as a possible D gene (6 bases). The CDR3 is made up of 13 amino acids. Trimming pared 4 bases from V and 7 bases from J, leaving 10 bases between. Germline-derived CDR1 and CDR2 are ENHRY and SYGVKD. The CDR3 sequence: CAISVGGGEKLFF. DNA of the CDR3: TGTGCCATCAGTGTTGGGGGCGGTGAAAAACTGTTTTTT.

The chain joins TRBV27 to TRBJ2-1; TRBD2 matches 7 bases. The CDR3 has 14 amino acids. Germline assignment: CDR1 MNHEY and CDR2 SMNVEV (reference sequence). V shed 2 bases and J 2 bases; nucleotides not matched to a gene: 0. The CDR3 protein is CASSLAGAYNEQFF. The CDR3 region has the DNA TGTGCCAGCAGTTTAGCGGGAGCCTACAATGAGCAGTTCTTC.

The chain uses TRBV4-1 and TRBJ2-2, with a possible D match to TRBD1 (7 bases). The CDR3 length is 15 residues. Trimming pared 5 bases from V and 5 bases from J, leaving 15 bases between. Germline-derived CDR1 and CDR2 are MGHRA and YSYEKL. The CDR3 region has the DNA TGCGCCAGCAGCGCGGGACAGACCGTTACCGGGGAGCTGTTTTTT. Its translation is CASSAGQTVTGELFF.

This clone came up a few times. The V and J genes are TRBV23-1 and TRBJ1-1; 9 positions match TRBD1. TRBV23-1 has ORF status, its function being uncertain. The junction had 12 bases not matched to a gene; V was cut back by 6 bases and J by 1 base. This CDR3 spans 17 amino acids. CDR3 sequence (DNA): TGCGCCAGCAGACTCAGGCCCCAGGACAGGGGGAACACTGAAGCTTTCTTT. Residues: CASRLRPQDRGNTEAFF.

The genes are TRBV19 and TRBJ2-5; weak D call: TRBD1 (7 bases). Trimming cost V 4 bases and J 5 bases, with 20 bases left between them. Germline V lookup: CDR1 LNHDA, CDR2 SQIVND (reference sequence). The CDR3 has 16 amino acids. The CDR3 region has the DNA TGTGCCAGTAGTACTCGGCGGGACAGCTTGGGGGAGACCCAGTACTTC. This sequence encodes CASSTRRDSLGETQYF.

The gene calls are TRBV19 and TRBJ2-7; possible D gene TRBD1, 5 bases. Germline loops: CDR1 LNHDA, CDR2 SQIVND (reference sequence). The V gene lost 5 bases and the J gene lost 3 bases, with 14 bases spanning the gap. The CDR3 contains 14 residues. The CDR3: CASSYRLGLYEQYF. CDR3 DNA: TGTGCCAGTAGTTACAGGCTCGGGCTCTACGAGCAGTACTTC.

This chain joins TRBV19 and TRBJ1-5, with 7 nucleotides matching TRBD1. The V gene's germline CDR1 is LNHDA and CDR2 SQIVND (reference sequence). With 1 base clipped from V and 0 bases from J, the junction kept 6 bases outside the gene matches. The CDR3 contains 17 residues. In DNA, the CDR3 is TGTGCCAGTAGTATAGGAGGGACAGCATATAGCAATCAGCCCCAGCATTTT. Translating gives CASSIGGTAYSNQPQHF.

CDR3 loop: CASSLSREKNEQFF. The DNA of the CDR3 is TGTGCCAGCAGCTTATCGCGGGAGAAAAATGAGCAGTTCTTC. This sequence joins TRBV13 and TRBJ2-1; 7 nucleotides align to TRBD2. This CDR3 is built from 14 residues. The J segment lost 7 bases and the V segment lost 2 bases, leaving 5 bases of the junction unmatched. From germline, CDR1 is PRHDT and CDR2 FYEKMQ (reference sequence).

The chain couples TRBV7-9 to TRBJ2-7, with TRBD1 identical over 7 bases. CDR1 SEHNR and CDR2 FQNEAQ come from the germline V gene (reference sequence). The CDR3 is 15 residues long. Trimming cost V 5 bases and J 1 base; bases outside gene matches: 8. Here the CDR3 reads CASSHGAGGSYEQYF. CDR3 nucleotides: TGTGCCAGCAGCCACGGGGCAGGGGGTTCCTACGAGCAGTACTTC.

This clone has only a few counts. The J gene is TRBJ1-5, the V gene TRBV4-1; maybe TRBD1 (5 bases). The CDR3 has 13 residues. Germline CDR1 and CDR2: MGHRA and YSYEKL. Trimming shortened V by 4 bases and J by 7 bases, and 11 bases separated the two germline ends. The CDR3 DNA sequence: TGCGCCAGCAGCCCGAGGGAGGGGCAGCCCCAGCATTTT. This codes for CASSPREGQPQHF.

The V gene is TRBV2, the J gene TRBJ1-2; D might be TRBD1 (5 bases). From germline, CDR1 is SNHLY and CDR2 FYNNEI. The CDR3 is made up of 13 amino acids. Deletions cut 4 bases from V and 8 bases from J, with 14 bases between. CDR3 protein: CASSAQGDGGYTF. The DNA of the CDR3 is TGTGCCAGCAGTGCCCAGGGTGACGGAGGCTACACCTTC.

This sequence joins TRBV2 and TRBJ1-2, with D perhaps TRBD1 (6 bases). Trimming cost V 4 bases and J 1 base, with 7 bases left between them. The V gene's germline CDR1 is SNHLY and CDR2 FYNNEI. The CDR3 extends over 13 amino acids. CDR3 in DNA: TGTGCCAGCAGTGCGGACAGTAACTATGGCTACACCTTC. Residues: CASSADSNYGYTF.

This chain connects TRBV9 to TRBJ1-2, with 8 bases identical to TRBD1. The J segment lost 4 bases and the V segment lost 3 bases, leaving 8 bases of the junction unmatched. The CDR3 length is 15 residues. The germline gives CDR1 SGDLS, CDR2 YYNGEE. The CDR3 DNA follows: TGTGCCAGCAGCGAAGCAGGGGGCTCCTCCTATGGCTACACCTTC. Its translation: CASSEAGGSSYGYTF.

J is TRBJ2-2 and V is TRBV27; 9 bases align to TRBD2. The ends lost 5 bases at V and 6 bases at J; junction bases unmatched: 10. This CDR3 spans 16 amino acids. CDR1 MNHEY and CDR2 SMNVEV come from the germline V gene (reference sequence). CDR3 DNA sequence: TGTGCCAGCAGTCCCGTAGCGGGAGCATGGGCCGGGGAGCTGTTTTTT. It translates to CASSPVAGAWAGELFF.

The V gene is TRBV7-7, the J gene TRBJ2-3, with 16 bases lining up with TRBD2. Germline V gene data show CDR1 as SSHAT and CDR2 as FNYEAQ (reference sequence). V trimming: 5 bases; J trimming: 2 bases; junction bases outside the gene matches: 10. The CDR3 contains 19 residues. The CDR3 DNA sequence: TGTGCCAGCAGCCGGGGACTAGCGGGAGGGCCCGACCCCACAGATACGCAGTATTTT. Protein product: CASSRGLAGGPDPTDTQYF.

This sequence joins TRBV10-3 and TRBJ2-2; possible D gene TRBD1, 5 bases. Germline lookup yields CDR1 ENHRY and CDR2 SYGVKD. V was pared by 8 bases and J by 4 bases, with 8 bases between. The CDR3 contains 12 residues. CDR3: CAIGQITGELFF. For the CDR3, the DNA is TGTGCCATCGGACAAATCACCGGGGAGCTGTTTTTT.